This TCR beta chain was sequenced for a study of blood T cell repertoires in COVID-19. The authors' processing: Estimates of nucleated cell counts were drawn from the amplification of reference gene primers. TCRdb keeps only in-frame clones here, not all; method: immunoSEQ multiplex PCR. That table supplies the V and J calls and clone size; D and trimming were determined from the DNA. The sample records around 70,000 clones, more than 85% being singletons. Patients at the Seattle site were enrolled during active infection and followed longitudinally. The V gene end was trimmed by 2 bases and the J gene end by 3 bases; junction bases not matched to a gene: 1. The CDR3 runs to 14 residues. Germline CDR1 reads SGDLS; CDR2 reads YYNGEE.

The rearrangement uses TRBV9 and TRBJ1-2; 10 nucleotides align to TRBD1. Sequences were obtained from peripheral blood. The TCR originated in a man aged 45-60 years with COVID-19, enrolled during active disease. The CDR3 DNA sequence: TGTGCCAGCAGCGTCGGGACAGGGGACTATGGCTACACCTTC. This translates into CASSVGTGDYGYTF.